This TCR beta chain is from a study of shared clonotypes between healthy human individuals. Whole-study results and caveats: Researchers found naive subsets generally carried larger estimated richness than memory subsets.

Clones were read by immunoSEQ multiplex PCR, and TCRdb kept only the in-frame ones, dropping some. The table includes millions of clones, around 95% detected once. On this clone itself: Its antigen is currently unknown.

Source material: naive CD4+ T cells sorted from blood. Subset reported: CD45RA+ positively selected. The receptor was derived from a man between 18 and 29 years old in good health.

Here the CDR3 DNA reads TGTGCCAGCAGCCGACCCGAACAGGGGGTCTTCGAGCAGTACTTC. Protein product: CASSRPEQGVFEQYF. This chain uses TRBV7-2 with TRBJ2-7; 8 bases are shared with TRBD1. Germline-derived CDR1 and CDR2 are SGHTA and FQGNSA. V trimming: 5 bases; J trimming: 6 bases; junction bases outside the gene matches: 12. CDR3 length: 15 residues. Using reference TRBV7-2 and TRBJ2-7 for the parts outside the CDR3, the full variable domain is GAGVSQSPSNKVTEKGKDVELRCDPISGHTALYWYRQSLGQGLEFLIYFQGNSAPDKSGLPSDRFSAERTGGSVSTLTIQRTQQEDSAVYLCASSRPEQGVFEQYFGPGTRLTVT.